This entry concerns a single T cell receptor beta chain. What it binds is not known. The data originate from a study of T cell repertoires in cytomegalovirus infection. About the research overall: CMV epitopes that were recently identified and HLA-C-restricted were used alongside well-studied HLA-B-restricted ones. An indication of both CMV infection and matching HLA type came from public TCR beta signatures. Overall study results and limits: The study found HLA-C-restricted CMV-specific TCR beta clonotypes dominating the ex vivo response.

TCRdb recomputed calls from the reads with MiXCR, one row per CDR3 protein. Among approximately 390,000 distinct CDR3 sequences listed, about 35% were seen once. The length of the CDR3 is 13 residues. Trimming pared 1 base from V and 8 bases from J, leaving 8 bases between. Germline V lookup: CDR1 SGHTA, CDR2 FQGNSA. V gene TRBV7-2 combines with J gene TRBJ1-4; D is perhaps TRBD1 (5 bases). The clonotype originates from a human donor in good health (CMV status not recorded). Some clones in this sample may be carry-over from other donors' samples. The input for sequencing was cultured PBMCs, taken from culture after CMV antigen stimulation. As DNA, the CDR3 is TGTGCCAGCAGCTTAGGACAGTTGGAAAAACTGTTTTTT. This encodes CASSLGQLEKLFF.